This T cell receptor beta chain was sequenced in a study of blood T cells in healthy people across ages. General study findings and limits: Among T cells, TCR beta diversity per million cells dropped roughly linearly as age rose. It was held that diversity estimates obtained from one million T cells represented underestimates. In these data, TCR beta diversity tracked strongly with naive T cell percentage.

Comments on this clonotype: The antigen is undetermined.

CDR3 size: 12 residues. V was clipped by 4 bases and J by 6 bases, with 9 bases between them. With a J-beta primer mix and a sample-barcoded 5' primer, a second PCR ran roughly 6 to 11 cycles. MiXCR, run by TCRdb on the 5' RACE reads, gives a single entry per CDR3 protein. The data contain roughly 550,000 distinct CDR3 sequences, more than 20% of them singletons. The data were also submitted as part of a second study, on T cells of mothers and their children.

This TCR came from a boy younger than 18 in good health. V usage is TRBV12-3 or TRBV12-4 and J usage is TRBJ2-5, with a weak D call TRBD1 (6 bases). The sequencing input was blood. This CDR3 is CASSSDRQTQYF. For the CDR3, the DNA is TGTGCCAGCAGTTCGGACAGACAGACCCAGTACTTC.